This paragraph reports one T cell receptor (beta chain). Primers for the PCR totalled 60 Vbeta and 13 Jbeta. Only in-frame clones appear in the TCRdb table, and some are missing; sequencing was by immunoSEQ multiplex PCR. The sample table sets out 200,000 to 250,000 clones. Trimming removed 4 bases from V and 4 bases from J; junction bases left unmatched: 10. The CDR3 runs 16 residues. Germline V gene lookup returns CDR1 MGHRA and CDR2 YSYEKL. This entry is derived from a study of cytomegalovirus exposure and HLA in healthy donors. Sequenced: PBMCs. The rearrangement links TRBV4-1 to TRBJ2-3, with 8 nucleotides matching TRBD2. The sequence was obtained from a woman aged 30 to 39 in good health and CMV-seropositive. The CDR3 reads CASSPLERGSSDTQYF. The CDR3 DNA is TGCGCCAGCAGCCCCCTCGAGCGGGGGTCGTCAGATACGCAGTATTTT.